The clone carrying this T cell receptor beta chain was detected ten times or more. This sample was taken from a study of early T cells in non-severe SARS-CoV-2 infection. TCRdb reanalysed the 5' RACE reads using MiXCR and keeps one entry per CDR3 protein. The sample has under 85,000 distinct CDR3 sequences, 9% to 15% seen once; the top ten hold 15% to 17%. CDR3 size: 15 residues. After removal of 5 bases from V and 8 bases from J, the junction contained 10 bases not matched to a gene. In germline, CDR1 is SGHTA, CDR2 FQGNSA. V and J are TRBV7-2 and TRBJ2-3, with 10 bases aligning to TRBD2. The receptor was derived from an adult who was a healthcare worker with PCR-confirmed SARS-CoV-2 infection or an uninfected control (not recorded which). The donor label of this sample is uncertain. The sample here was whole blood, taken at baseline. CDR3 sequence: CASSPLAGGAVTQYF. The CDR3 nucleotides read TGTGCCAGCAGCCCCTTAGCGGGGGGAGCGGTTACGCAGTATTTT.